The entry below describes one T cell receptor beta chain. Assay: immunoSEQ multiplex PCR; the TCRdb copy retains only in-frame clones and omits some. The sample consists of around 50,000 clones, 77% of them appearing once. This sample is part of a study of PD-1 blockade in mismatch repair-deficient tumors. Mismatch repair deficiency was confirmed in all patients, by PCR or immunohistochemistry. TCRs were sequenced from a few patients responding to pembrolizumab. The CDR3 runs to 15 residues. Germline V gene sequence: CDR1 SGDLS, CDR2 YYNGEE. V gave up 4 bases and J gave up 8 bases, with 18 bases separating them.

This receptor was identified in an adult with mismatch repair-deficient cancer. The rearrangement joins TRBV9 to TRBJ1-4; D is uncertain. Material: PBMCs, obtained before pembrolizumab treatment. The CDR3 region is CASSIGEPHKEKLFF. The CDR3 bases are TGTGCCAGCAGCATCGGGGAGCCTCATAAGGAAAAACTGTTTTTT.